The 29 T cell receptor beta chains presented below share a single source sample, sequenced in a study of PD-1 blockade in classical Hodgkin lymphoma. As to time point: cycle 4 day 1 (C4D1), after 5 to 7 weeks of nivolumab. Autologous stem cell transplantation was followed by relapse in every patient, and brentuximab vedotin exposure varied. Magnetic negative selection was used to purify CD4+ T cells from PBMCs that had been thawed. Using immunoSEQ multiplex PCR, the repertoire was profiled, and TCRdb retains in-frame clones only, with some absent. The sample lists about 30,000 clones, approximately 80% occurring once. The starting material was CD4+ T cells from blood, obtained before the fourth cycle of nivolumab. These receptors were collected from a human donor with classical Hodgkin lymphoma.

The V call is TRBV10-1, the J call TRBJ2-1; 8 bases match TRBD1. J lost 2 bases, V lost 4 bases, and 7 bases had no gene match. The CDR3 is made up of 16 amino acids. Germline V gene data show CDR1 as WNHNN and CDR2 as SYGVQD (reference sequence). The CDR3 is CASSVGQGEAYNEQFF. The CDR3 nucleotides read TGCGCCAGCAGTGTCGGACAGGGAGAGGCCTACAATGAGCAGTTCTTC.

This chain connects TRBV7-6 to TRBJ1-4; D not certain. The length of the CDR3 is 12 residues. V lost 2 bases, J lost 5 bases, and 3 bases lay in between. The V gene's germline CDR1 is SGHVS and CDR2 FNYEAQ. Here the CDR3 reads CASSLLNEKLFF. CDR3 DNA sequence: TGTGCCAGCAGCTTATTAAATGAAAAACTGTTTTTT.

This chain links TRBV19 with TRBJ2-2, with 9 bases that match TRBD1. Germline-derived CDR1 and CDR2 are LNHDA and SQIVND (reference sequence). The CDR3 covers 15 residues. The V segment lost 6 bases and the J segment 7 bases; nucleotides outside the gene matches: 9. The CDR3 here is CASSKLGQGVGELFF. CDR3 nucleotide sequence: TGTGCCAGTAGCAAACTGGGACAGGGCGTCGGGGAGCTGTTTTTT.

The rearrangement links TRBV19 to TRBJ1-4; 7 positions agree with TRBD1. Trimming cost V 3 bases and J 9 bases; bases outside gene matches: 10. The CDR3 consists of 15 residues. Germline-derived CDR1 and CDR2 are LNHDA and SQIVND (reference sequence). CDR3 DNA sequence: TGTGCCAGTAGTATCTTAGCGGACAGGAATCAAAAACTGTTTTTT. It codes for CASSILADRNQKLFF.

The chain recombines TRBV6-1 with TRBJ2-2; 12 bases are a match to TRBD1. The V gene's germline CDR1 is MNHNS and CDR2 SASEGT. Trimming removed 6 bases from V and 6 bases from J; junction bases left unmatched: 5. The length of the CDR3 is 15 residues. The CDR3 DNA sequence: TGTGCCAGCAGGGGGGACAGGGGGCAATCCGGGGAGCTGTTTTTT. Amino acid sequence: CASRGDRGQSGELFF.

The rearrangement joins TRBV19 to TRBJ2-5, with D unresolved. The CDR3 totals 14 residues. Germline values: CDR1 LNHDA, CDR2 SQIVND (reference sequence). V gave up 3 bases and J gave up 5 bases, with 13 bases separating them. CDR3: CASSISLVGETQYF. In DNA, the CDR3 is TGTGCCAGTAGTATTTCGCTAGTTGGGGAGACCCAGTACTTC.

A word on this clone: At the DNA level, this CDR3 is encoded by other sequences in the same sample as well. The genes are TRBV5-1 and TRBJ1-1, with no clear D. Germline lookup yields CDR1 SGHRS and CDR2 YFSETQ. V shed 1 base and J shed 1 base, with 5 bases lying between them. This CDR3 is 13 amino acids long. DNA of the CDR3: TGCGCCAGCAGCTTGACGGGGAACACTGAAGCTTTCTTT. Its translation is CASSLTGNTEAFF.

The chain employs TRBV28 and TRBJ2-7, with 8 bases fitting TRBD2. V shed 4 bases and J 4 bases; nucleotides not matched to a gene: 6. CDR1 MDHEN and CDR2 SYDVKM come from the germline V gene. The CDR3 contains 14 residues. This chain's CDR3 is CASSSAGVFYEQYF. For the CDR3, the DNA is TGTGCCAGCAGTTCAGCGGGGGTGTTTTACGAGCAGTACTTC.

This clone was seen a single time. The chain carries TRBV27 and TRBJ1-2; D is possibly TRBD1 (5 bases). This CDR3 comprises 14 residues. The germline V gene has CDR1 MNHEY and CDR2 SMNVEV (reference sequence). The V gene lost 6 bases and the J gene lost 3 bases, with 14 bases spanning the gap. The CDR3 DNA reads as TGTGCCAGCAGCCCCAGGGAGCGTTACTATGGCTACACCTTC. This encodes CASSPRERYYGYTF.

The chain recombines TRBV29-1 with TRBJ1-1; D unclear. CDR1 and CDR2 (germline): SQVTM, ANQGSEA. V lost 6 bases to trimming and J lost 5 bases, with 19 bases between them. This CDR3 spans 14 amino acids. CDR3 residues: CSVRIGLLITEAFF. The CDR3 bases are TGCAGCGTACGTATCGGACTCCTGATTACTGAAGCTTTCTTT.

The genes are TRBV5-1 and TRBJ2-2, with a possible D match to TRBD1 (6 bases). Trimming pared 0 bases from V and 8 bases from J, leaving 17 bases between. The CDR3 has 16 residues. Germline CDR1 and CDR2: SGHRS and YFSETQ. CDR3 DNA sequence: TGCGCCAGCAGCTTGGTGGCGGGTAACAGGGAAGGGGAGCTGTTTTTT. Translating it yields CASSLVAGNREGELFF.

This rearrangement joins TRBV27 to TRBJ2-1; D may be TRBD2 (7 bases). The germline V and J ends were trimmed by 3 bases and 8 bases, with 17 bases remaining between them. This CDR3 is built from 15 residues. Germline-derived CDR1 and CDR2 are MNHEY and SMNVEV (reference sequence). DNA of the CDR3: TGTGCCAGCAGTTTTGAAGGGGGGGCCTGGGATGAGCAGTTCTTC. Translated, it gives CASSFEGGAWDEQFF.

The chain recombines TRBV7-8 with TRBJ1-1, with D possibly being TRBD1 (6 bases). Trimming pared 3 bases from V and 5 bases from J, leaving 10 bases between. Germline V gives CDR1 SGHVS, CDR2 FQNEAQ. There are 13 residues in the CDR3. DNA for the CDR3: TGTGCCAGCAGCTTGACAGGAACTACTGAAGCTTTCTTT. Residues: CASSLTGTTEAFF.

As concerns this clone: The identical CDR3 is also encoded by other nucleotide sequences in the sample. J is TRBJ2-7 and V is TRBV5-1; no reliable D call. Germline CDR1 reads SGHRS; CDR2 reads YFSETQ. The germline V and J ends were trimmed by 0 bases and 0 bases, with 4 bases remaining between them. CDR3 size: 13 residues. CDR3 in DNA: TGCGCCAGCAGCTTGGACGGCTCCTACGAGCAGTACTTC. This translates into CASSLDGSYEQYF.

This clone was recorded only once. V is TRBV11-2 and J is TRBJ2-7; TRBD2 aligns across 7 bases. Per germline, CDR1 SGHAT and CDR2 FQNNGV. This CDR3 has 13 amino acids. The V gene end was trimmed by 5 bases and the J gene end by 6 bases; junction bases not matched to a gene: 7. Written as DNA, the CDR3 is TGTGCCAGCAGCCCCGCGGGGGTGGGCGAGCAGTACTTC. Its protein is CASSPAGVGEQYF.

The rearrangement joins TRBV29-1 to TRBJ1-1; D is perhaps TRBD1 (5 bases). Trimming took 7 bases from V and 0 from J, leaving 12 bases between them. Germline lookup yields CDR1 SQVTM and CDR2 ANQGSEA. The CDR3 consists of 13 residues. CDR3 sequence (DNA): TGCAGCGCTGGGGCGTCATTGAACACTGAAGCTTTCTTT. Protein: CSAGASLNTEAFF.

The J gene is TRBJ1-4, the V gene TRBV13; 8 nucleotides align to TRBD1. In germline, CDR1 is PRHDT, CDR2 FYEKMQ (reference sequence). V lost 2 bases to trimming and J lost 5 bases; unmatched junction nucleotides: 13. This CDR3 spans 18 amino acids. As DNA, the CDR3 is TGTGCCAGCAGCTTAAGGCGGGACAGGCCCACGGGGAATGAAAAACTGTTTTTT. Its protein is CASSLRRDRPTGNEKLFF.

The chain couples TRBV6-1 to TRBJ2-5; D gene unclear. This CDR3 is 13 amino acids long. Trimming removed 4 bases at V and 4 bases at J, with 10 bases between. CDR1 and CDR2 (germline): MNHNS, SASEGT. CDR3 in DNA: TGTGCCAGCAGTGGGTTGTGGACAGAGACCCAGTACTTC. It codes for CASSGLWTETQYF.

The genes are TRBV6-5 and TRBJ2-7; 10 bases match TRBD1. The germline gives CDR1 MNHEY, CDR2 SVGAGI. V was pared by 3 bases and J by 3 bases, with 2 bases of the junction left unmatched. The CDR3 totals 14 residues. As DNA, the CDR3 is TGTGCCAGCAGTTATAGGACAGGGGGCTACGAGCAGTACTTC. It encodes CASSYRTGGYEQYF.

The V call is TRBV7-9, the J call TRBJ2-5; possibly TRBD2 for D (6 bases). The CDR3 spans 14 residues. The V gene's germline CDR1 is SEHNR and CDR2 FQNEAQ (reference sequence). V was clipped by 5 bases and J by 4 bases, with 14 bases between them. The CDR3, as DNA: TGTGCCAGCAGCAAGCGACTAGACACAGAGACCCAGTACTTC. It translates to CASSKRLDTETQYF.

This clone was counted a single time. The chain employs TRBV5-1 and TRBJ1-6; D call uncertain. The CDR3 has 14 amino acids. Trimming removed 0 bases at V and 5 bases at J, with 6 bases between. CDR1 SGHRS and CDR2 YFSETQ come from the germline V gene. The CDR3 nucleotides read TGCGCCAGCAGCTTGGCGGGAAATAATTCACCCCTCCACTTT. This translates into CASSLAGNNSPLHF.

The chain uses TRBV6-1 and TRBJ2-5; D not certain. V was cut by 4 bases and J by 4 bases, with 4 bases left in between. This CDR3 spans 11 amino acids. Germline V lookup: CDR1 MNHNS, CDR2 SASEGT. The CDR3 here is CASSVVETQYF. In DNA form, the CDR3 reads TGTGCCAGCAGTGTCGTAGAGACCCAGTACTTC.

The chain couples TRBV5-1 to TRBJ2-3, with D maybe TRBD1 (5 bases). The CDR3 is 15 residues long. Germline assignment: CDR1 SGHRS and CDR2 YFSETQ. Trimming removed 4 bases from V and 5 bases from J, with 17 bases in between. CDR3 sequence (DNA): TGCGCCAGCAGCCTCCGACAGCCCCGGGTAGATACGCAGTATTTT. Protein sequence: CASSLRQPRVDTQYF.

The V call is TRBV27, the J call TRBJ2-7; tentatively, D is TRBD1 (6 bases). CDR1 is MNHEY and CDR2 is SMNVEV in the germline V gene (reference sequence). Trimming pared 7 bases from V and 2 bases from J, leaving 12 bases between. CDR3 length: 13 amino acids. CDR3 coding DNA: TGTGCCAGCAAATTCAGGGGTACCTACGAGCAGTACTTC. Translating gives CASKFRGTYEQYF.

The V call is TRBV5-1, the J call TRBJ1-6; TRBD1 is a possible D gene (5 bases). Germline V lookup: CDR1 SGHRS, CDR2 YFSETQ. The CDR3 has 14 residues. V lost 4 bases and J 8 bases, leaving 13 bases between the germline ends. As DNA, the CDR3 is TGCGCCAGCAGCCAGGGTACGGATCATTCACCCCTCCACTTT. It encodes CASSQGTDHSPLHF.

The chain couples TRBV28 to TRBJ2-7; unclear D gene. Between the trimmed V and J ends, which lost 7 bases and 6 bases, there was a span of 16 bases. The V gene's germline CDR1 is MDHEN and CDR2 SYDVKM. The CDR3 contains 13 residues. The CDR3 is CASISILHGEQYF. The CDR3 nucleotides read TGTGCCAGCATATCTATTCTCCACGGCGAGCAGTACTTC.

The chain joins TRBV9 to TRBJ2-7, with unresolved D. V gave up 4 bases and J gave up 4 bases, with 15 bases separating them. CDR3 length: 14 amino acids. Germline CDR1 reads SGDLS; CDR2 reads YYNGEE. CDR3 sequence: CASSPLPAVYEQYF. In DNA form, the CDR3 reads TGTGCCAGCAGCCCCCTCCCCGCGGTGTACGAGCAGTACTTC. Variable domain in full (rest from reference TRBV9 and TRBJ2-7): DSGVTQTPKHLITATGQRVTLRCSPRSGDLSVYWYQQSLDQGLQFLIQYYNGEERAKGNILERFSAQQFPDLHSELNLSSLELGDSALYFCASSPLPAVYEQYFGPGTRLTVT.

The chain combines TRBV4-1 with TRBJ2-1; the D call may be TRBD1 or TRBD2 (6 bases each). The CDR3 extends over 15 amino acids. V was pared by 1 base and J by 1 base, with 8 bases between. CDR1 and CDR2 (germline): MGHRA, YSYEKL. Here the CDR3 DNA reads TGCGCCAGCAGCCAAGGGGGGGCGTCCTACAATGAGCAGTTCTTC. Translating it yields CASSQGGASYNEQFF.

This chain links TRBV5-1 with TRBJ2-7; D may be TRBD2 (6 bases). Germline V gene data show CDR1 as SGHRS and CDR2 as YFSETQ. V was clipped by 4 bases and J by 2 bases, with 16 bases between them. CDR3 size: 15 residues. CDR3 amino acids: CASSPEGRAAYEQYF. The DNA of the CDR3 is TGCGCCAGCAGCCCGGAGGGCAGGGCGGCCTACGAGCAGTACTTC.